Below, 12 T cell receptor beta chains from the same sample are listed, as sequenced in a study of spatial heterogeneity in lung cancer. TCRdb reanalysed the 5' RACE reads using MiXCR and keeps one entry per CDR3 protein. In the table there are about 50,000 distinct CDR3 sequences, about 7.4% of which are singletons. Time point denoted: sample taken at primary tumor resection. Frozen PBMC, nontumor lung or tumor provided whole RNA, which was sequenced unsorted. Here the sequenced sample was PBMCs, taken at surgery. The origin of the receptors is a female donor with early-stage non-small cell lung cancer.

The chain uses TRBV4-3 and TRBJ1-5, with unresolved D. From germline, CDR1 is LGHNA and CDR2 YSLEER. This CDR3 has 14 amino acids. V was shortened by 0 bases and J by 5 bases, with 8 bases between the two germline ends. CDR3: CASSQDEGYQPQHF. In nucleotides, the CDR3 is TGCGCCAGCAGCCAAGACGAAGGATATCAGCCCCAGCATTTT.

This chain links TRBV7-8 with TRBJ2-3; 11 nucleotides match TRBD2. The CDR3 is made up of 20 amino acids. The germline V gene encodes CDR1 SGHVS and CDR2 FQNEAQ. V shed 3 bases, J shed 1 base, and the junction held 15 bases outside the gene matches. In nucleotides, the CDR3 is TGTGCCAGCAGCTTTAGAGGGCTAGCGGGGGGATACCTAGGCACAGATACGCAGTATTTT. Its translation: CASSFRGLAGGYLGTDTQYF.

This clonotype showed up many times. This rearrangement joins TRBV27 to TRBJ2-7; 7 bases map to TRBD2. This CDR3 has 16 residues. V was pared by 0 bases and J by 2 bases, with 7 bases of the junction left unmatched. CDR1 is MNHEY and CDR2 is SMNVEV in the germline V gene (reference sequence). This CDR3 reads CASSLSFGGVPYEQYF. In DNA, the CDR3 is TGTGCCAGCAGTTTATCTTTTGGGGGGGTGCCCTACGAGCAGTACTTC.

This clonotype was detected ten times or more. This CDR3 reads CASSLGPGQGTDTQYF. In DNA form, the CDR3 reads TGTGCCAGCAGTCTCGGTCCGGGACAGGGGACAGATACGCAGTATTTT. The chain uses TRBV28 and TRBJ2-3, with TRBD1 matching over 10 bases. The germline gives CDR1 MDHEN, CDR2 SYDVKM. CDR3 length: 16 residues. The junction had 8 bases not matched to a gene; V was cut back by 5 bases and J by 3 bases. The full variable domain, in which reference TRBV28 and TRBJ2-3 provide the parts outside the CDR3, is DVKVTQSSRYLVKRTGEKVFLECVQDMDHENMFWYRQDPGLGLRLIYFSYDVKMKEKGDIPEGYSVSREKKERFSLILESASTNQTSMYLCASSLGPGQGTDTQYFGPGTRLTVL.

The V and J genes are TRBV6-2 or TRBV6-3 and TRBJ2-1, with 13 bases that match TRBD2. Germline V gene data show CDR1 as MNHEY and CDR2 as SVGEGT. V dropped 4 bases and J dropped 8; count of bases not matched to a gene: 8. CDR3 length: 16 amino acids. This chain's CDR3 is CASSFFGLAGVDEQFF. The DNA of the CDR3 is TGTGCCAGCAGTTTTTTCGGACTAGCGGGGGTGGATGAGCAGTTCTTC.

This clonotype was recorded a few times. The CDR3 DNA reads TGTGCCATCAGTGAGTCGGGGCGAGGGGGCGACTATGGCTACACCTTC. Its protein product is CAISESGRGGDYGYTF. The chain employs TRBV10-3 and TRBJ1-2, with 7 bases identical to TRBD1. The CDR3 has 16 amino acids. Germline CDR1 reads ENHRY; CDR2 reads SYGVKD. V was pared by 0 bases and J by 3 bases, with 7 bases of the junction left unmatched.

The chain couples TRBV6-2 or TRBV6-3 to TRBJ2-7; a weak D match, TRBD2 (5 bases). Trimming removed 6 bases at V and 0 bases at J, with 12 bases between. CDR1 and CDR2 (germline): MNHEY, SVGEGT. The CDR3 contains 14 residues. DNA for the CDR3: TGTGCCAGCAGGCACCCGGGAAGCTCCTACGAGCAGTACTTC. Encoded protein: CASRHPGSSYEQYF.

This clonotype was observed a handful of times. The chain employs TRBV5-4 and TRBJ1-1, with D perhaps matching TRBD1 (5 bases). This CDR3 is built from 15 residues. V lost 5 bases and J 5 bases, leaving 19 bases between the germline ends. In germline, CDR1 is SGHNT, CDR2 YYREEE (reference sequence). CDR3 coding DNA: TGTGCCAGCAGTTTTCGCTCCGGGGAGGGGACTGAAGCTTTCTTT. Residues: CASSFRSGEGTEAFF.

This clonotype was observed at least ten times. The CDR3 region is CASRSQTVHGGYTF. The CDR3 DNA sequence: TGCGCCAGCCGTTCCCAGACGGTCCACGGAGGCTACACCTTC. The chain carries TRBV5-1 and TRBJ1-2; D unresolved. Germline CDR1 reads SGHRS; CDR2 reads YFSETQ. Trimming took 7 bases from V and 8 from J, leaving 21 bases between them. The CDR3 sequence is 14 residues long.

CDR3 in DNA: TGCGCCAGCAGCTCGGACATTTTCACTGAAGCTTTCTTT. Its translation: CASSSDIFTEAFF. The chain combines TRBV5-1 with TRBJ1-1; D may be TRBD1 (5 bases). V lost 3 bases and J lost 4, with 10 bases in between. The CDR3 has 13 residues. Germline CDR1 SGHRS, CDR2 YFSETQ.

This clonotype was found a few times. V is TRBV20-1 and J is TRBJ2-3; TRBD2 might be the D (5 bases). Trimming stripped 6 bases from V and 6 bases from J, with 22 bases between. CDR1 and CDR2 from the germline V gene are DFQATT and SNEGSKA (reference sequence). This CDR3 is built from 15 residues. CDR3 residues: CSAPRGLQWEDTQYF. In DNA form, the CDR3 reads TGCAGTGCCCCCAGAGGACTGCAATGGGAGGATACGCAGTATTTT.

The chain has TRBV2 and TRBJ2-4; maybe TRBD2 (6 bases). The V end lost 4 bases, the J end lost 0 bases, and 16 bases lay between the germline ends. Germline V gives CDR1 SNHLY, CDR2 FYNNEI. The CDR3 has 17 amino acids. The CDR3 DNA reads TGTGCCAGCAGTGTTAGCGGCACGGCCCTAGCCAAAAACATTCAGTACTTC. It yields the protein CASSVSGTALAKNIQYF.